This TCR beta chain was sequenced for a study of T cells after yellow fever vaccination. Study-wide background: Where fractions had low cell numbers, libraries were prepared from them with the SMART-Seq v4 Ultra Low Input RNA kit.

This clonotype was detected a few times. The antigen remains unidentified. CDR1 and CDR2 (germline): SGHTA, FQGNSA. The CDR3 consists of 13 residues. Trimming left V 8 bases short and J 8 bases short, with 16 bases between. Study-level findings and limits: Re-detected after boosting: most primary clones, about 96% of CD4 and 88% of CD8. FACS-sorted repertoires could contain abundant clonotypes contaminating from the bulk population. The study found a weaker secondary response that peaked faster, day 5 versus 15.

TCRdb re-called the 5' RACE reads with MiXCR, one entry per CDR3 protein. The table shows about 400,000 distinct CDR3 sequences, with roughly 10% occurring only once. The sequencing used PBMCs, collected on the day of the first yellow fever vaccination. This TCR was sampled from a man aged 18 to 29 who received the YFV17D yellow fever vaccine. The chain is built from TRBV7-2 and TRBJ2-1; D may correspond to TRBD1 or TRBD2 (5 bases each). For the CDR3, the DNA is TGTGCCAGCCGGGGCCAGCCCGCCGATGAGCAGTTCTTC. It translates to CASRGQPADEQFF.